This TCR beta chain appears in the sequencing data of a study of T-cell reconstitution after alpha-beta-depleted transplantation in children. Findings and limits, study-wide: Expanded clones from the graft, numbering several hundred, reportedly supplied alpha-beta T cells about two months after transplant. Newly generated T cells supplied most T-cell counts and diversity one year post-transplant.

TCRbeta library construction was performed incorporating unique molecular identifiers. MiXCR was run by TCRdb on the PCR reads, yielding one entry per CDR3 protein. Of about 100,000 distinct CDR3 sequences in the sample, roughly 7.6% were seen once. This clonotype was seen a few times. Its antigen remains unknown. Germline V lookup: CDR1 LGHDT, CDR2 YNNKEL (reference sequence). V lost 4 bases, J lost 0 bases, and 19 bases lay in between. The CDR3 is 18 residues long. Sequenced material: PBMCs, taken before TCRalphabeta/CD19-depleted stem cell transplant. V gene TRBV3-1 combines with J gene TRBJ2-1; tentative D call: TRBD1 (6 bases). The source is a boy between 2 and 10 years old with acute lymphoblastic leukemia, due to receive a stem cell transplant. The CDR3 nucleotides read TGTGCCAGCAGCCCCCCCTCGGCAGGGGCAAGCTCCTACAATGAGCAGTTCTTC. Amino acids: CASSPPSAGASSYNEQFF.